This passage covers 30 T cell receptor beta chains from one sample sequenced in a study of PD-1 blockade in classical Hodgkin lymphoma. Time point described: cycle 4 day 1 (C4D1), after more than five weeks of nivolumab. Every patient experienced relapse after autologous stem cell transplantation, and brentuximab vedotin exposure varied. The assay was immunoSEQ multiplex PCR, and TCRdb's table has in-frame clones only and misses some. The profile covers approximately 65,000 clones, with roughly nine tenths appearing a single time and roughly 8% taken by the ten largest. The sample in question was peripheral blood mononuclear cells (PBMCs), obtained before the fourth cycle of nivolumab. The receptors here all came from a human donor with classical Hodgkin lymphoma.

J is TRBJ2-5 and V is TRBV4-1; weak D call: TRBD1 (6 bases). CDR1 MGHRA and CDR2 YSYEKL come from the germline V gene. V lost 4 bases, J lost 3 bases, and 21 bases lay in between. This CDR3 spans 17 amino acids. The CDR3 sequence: CASSRGPLEALKETQYF. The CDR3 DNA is TGCGCCAGCAGCCGGGGGCCCTTGGAAGCGCTCAAAGAGACCCAGTACTTC.

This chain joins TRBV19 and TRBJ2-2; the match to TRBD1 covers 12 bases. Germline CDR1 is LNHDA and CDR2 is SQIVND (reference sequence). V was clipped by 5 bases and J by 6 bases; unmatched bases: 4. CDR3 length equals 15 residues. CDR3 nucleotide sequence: TGTGCCAGTAGTCCGGGACAGGGGGCCGCCGGGGAGCTGTTTTTT. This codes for CASSPGQGAAGELFF.

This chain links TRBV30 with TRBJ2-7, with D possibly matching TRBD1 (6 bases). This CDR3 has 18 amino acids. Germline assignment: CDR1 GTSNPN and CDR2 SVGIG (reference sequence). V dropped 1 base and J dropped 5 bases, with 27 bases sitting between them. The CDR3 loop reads CAWSASIGRAQSGDEQYF. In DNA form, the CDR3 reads TGTGCCTGGAGTGCCTCCATTGGCAGGGCACAATCAGGGGACGAGCAGTACTTC.

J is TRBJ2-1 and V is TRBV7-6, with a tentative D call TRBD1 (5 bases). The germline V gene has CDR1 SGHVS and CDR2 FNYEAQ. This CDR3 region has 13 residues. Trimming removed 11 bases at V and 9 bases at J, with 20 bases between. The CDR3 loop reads CAGRQPPPSEQFF. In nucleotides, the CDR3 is TGTGCCGGCCGACAGCCACCTCCAAGTGAGCAGTTCTTC. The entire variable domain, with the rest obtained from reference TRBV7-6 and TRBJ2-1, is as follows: GAGVSQSPRYKVTKRGQDVALRCDPISGHVSLYWYRQALGQGPEFLTYFNYEAQQDKSGLPNDRFSAERPEGSISTLTIQRTEQRDSAMYRCAGRQPPPSEQFFGPGTRLTVL.

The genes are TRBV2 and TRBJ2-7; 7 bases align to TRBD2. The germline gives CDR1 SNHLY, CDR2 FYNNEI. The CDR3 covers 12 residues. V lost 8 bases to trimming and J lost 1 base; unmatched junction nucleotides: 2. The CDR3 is CASRGESYEQYF. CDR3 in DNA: TGTGCCAGCCGGGGGGAATCCTACGAGCAGTACTTC.

The CDR3 reads CASSKGGGSYNEQFF. The DNA of the CDR3 is TGTGCCAGCAGTAAAGGGGGTGGCTCTTACAATGAGCAGTTCTTC. J is TRBJ2-1 and V is TRBV13; a weak D match, TRBD1 (6 bases). The V gene's germline CDR1 is PRHDT and CDR2 FYEKMQ (reference sequence). Trimming took off 6 bases at V and 4 bases at J, with 16 bases between the two ends. The CDR3 runs 15 residues. Combining the CDR3 with reference TRBV13 and TRBJ2-1 gives the whole variable domain AAGVIQSPRHLIKEKRETATLKCYPIPRHDTVYWYQQGPGQDPQFLISFYEKMQSDKGSIPDRFSAQQFSDYHSELNMSSLELGDSALYFCASSKGGGSYNEQFFGPGTRLTVL.

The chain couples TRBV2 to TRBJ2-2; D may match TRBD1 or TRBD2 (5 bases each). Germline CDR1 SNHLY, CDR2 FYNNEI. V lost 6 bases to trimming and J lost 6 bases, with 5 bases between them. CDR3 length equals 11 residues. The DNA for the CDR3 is TGTGCCAGCAGGGGGGCCGGGGAGCTGTTTTTT. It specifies CASRGAGELFF.

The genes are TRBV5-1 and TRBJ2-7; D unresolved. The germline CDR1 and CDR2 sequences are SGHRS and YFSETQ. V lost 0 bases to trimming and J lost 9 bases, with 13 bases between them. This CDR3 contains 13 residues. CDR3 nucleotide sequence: TGCGCCAGCAGCTTGGCCGGAGACTTTTTGCAGTACTTC. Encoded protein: CASSLAGDFLQYF.

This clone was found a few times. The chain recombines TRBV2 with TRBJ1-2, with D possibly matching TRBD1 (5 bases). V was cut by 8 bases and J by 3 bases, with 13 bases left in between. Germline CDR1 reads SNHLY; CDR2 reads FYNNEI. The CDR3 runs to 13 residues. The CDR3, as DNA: TGTGCCAGCCTAGGGGATCGTGACTATGGCTACACCTTC. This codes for CASLGDRDYGYTF.

The CDR3 reads CASSIIQGSYEQYF. CDR3 sequence (DNA): TGTGCCAGCAGTATAATTCAGGGATCCTACGAGCAGTACTTC. The V gene is TRBV6-1, the J gene TRBJ2-7, with D perhaps TRBD1 (5 bases). This CDR3 comprises 14 residues. V was pared by 5 bases and J by 1 base, with 12 bases between. The germline V gene encodes CDR1 MNHNS and CDR2 SASEGT.

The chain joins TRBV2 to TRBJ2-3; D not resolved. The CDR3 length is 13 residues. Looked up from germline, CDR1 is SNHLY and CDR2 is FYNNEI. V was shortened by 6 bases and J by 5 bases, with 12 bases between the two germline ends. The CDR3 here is CASRGWGGDTQYF. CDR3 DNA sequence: TGTGCCAGCAGGGGATGGGGTGGAGATACGCAGTATTTT.

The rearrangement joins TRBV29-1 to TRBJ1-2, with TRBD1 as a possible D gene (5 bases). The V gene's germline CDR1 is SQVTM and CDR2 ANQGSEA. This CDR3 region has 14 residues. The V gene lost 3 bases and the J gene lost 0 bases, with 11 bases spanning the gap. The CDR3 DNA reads TGCAGCGTTGACCCTCCGGGGGCTAACTATGGCTACACCTTC. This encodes CSVDPPGANYGYTF.

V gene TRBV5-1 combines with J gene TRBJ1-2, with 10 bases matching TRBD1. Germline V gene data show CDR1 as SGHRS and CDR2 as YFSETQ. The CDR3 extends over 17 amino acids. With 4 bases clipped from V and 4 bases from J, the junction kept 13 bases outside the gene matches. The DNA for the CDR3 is TGCGCCAGCAGCCAAGGGACAGGGGTAACAAGACCCTATGGCTACACCTTC. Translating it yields CASSQGTGVTRPYGYTF.

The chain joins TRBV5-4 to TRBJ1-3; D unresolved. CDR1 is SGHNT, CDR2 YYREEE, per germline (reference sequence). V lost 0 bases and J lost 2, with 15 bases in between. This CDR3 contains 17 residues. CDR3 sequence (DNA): TGTGCCAGCAGCTTGGGGGGAGGTCTGCCAACTGGAAACACCATATATTTT. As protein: CASSLGGGLPTGNTIYF.

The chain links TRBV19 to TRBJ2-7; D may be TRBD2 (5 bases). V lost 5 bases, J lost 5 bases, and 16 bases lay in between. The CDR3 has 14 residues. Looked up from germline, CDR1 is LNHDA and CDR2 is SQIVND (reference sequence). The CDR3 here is CASSPGMSAHEQYF. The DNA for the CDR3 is TGTGCCAGTAGTCCGGGGATGTCCGCCCACGAGCAGTACTTC.

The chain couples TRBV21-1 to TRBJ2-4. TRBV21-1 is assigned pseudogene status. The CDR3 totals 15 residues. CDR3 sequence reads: CASSKGCLAKNIQYF. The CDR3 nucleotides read TGTGCCAGCAGCAAAGGGTGCCTAGCCAAAAACATTCAGTACTTC.

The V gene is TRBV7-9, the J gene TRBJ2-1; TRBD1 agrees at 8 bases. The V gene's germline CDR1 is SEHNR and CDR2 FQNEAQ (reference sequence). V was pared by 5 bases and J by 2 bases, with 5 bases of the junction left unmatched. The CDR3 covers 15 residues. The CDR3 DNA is TGTGCCAGCAGCGCAGACAGGGGTCCCTACAATGAGCAGTTCTTC. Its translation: CASSADRGPYNEQFF.

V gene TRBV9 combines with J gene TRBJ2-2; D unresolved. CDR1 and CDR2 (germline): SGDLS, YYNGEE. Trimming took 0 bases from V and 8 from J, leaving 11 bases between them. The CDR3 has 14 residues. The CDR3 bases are TGTGCCAGCAGCGTAGGGGGTAGACCTGGGGAGCTGTTTTTT. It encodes CASSVGGRPGELFF.

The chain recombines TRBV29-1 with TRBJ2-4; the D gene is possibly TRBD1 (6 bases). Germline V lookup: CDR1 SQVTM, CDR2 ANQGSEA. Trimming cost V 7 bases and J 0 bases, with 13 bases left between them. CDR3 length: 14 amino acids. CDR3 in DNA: TGCAGCGCCATACAGGGCCTAGCCAAAAACATTCAGTACTTC. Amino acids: CSAIQGLAKNIQYF.

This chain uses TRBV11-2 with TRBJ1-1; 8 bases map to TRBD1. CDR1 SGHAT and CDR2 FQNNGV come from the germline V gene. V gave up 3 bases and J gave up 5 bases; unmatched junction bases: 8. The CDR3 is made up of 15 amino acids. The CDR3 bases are TGTGCCAGCAGCTTCTGGACAGGGTCGGGGACTGAAGCTTTCTTT. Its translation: CASSFWTGSGTEAFF.

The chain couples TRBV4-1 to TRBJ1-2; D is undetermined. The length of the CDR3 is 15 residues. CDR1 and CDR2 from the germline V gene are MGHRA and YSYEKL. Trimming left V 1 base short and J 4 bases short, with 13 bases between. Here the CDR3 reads CASSQGVEIAYGYTF. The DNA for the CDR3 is TGCGCCAGCAGCCAAGGAGTAGAAATTGCCTATGGCTACACCTTC.

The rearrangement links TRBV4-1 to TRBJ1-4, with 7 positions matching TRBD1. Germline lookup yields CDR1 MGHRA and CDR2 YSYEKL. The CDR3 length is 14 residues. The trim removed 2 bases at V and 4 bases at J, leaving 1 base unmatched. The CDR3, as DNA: TGCGCCAGCAGCCAACAGGGGGTTAATGAAAAACTGTTTTTT. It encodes CASSQQGVNEKLFF.

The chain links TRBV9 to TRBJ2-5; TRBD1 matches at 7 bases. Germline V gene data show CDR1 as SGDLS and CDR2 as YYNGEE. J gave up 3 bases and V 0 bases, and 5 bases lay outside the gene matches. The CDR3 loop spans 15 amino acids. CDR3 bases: TGTGCCAGCAGCGTAGGACAGGGTGGCGAAGAGACCCAGTACTTC. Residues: CASSVGQGGEETQYF.

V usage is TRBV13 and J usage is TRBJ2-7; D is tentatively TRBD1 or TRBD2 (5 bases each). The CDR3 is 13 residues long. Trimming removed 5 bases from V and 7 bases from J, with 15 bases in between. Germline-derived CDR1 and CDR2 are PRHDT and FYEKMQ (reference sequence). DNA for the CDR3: TGTGCCAGCAGCCCGGGTCGGGGCCTAGAGCAGTACTTC. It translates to CASSPGRGLEQYF.

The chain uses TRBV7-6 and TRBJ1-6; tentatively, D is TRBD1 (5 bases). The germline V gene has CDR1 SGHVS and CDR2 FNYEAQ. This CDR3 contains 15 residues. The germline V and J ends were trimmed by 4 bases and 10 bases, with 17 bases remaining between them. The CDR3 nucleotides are TGTGCCAGCAGCTCCGAAATGGGGCCTGGCTCACCCCTCCACTTT. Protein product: CASSSEMGPGSPLHF. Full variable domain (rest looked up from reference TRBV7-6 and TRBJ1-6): GAGVSQSPRYKVTKRGQDVALRCDPISGHVSLYWYRQALGQGPEFLTYFNYEAQQDKSGLPNDRFSAERPEGSISTLTIQRTEQRDSAMYRCASSSEMGPGSPLHFGNGTRLTVT.

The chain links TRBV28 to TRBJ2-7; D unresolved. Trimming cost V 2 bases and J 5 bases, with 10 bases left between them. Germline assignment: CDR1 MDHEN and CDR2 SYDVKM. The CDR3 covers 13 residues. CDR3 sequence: CASSLVRRDEQYF. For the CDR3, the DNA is TGTGCCAGCAGTTTAGTTAGACGCGACGAGCAGTACTTC.

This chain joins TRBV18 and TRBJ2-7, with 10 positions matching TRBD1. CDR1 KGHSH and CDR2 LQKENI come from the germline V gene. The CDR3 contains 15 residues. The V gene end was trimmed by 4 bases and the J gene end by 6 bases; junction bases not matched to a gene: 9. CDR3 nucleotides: TGTGCCAGCTCACTGATCCTGACAGGGGGCGGCGAGCAGTACTTC. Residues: CASSLILTGGGEQYF.

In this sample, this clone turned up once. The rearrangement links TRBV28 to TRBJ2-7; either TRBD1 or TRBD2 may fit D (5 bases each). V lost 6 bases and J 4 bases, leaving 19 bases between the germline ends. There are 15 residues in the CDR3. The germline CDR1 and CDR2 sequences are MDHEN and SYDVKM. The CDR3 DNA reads TGTGCCAGCAGGGAGGCGACAGCGGCCCCTTACGAGCAGTACTTC. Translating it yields CASREATAAPYEQYF.

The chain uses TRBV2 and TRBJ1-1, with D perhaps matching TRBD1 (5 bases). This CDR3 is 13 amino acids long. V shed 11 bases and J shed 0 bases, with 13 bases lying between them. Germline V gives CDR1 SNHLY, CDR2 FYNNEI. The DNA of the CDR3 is TGTGCCGTCCTTGGGGGGATGAACACTGAAGCTTTCTTT. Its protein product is CAVLGGMNTEAFF.

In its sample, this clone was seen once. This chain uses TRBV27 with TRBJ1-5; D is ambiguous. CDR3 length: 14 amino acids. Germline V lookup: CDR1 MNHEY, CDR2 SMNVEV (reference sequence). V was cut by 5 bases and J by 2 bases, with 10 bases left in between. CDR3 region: CASSPYSGNQPQHF. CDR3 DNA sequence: TGTGCCAGCAGTCCCTACAGTGGCAATCAGCCCCAGCATTTT.